This T cell receptor (beta chain) was sequenced during a study of blood T cell repertoires in COVID-19. Per the authors' pipeline: From reference gene primer amplification, estimates of nucleated cell counts were derived. Clones were sequenced by immunoSEQ multiplex PCR, and TCRdb holds only the in-frame ones, with some missing. V and J calls and clone size are as listed in that table; D and trimming were resolved from the DNA. The data hold approximately 20,000 clones, with 70% to 85% observed a single time. Germline CDR1 is LGHDT and CDR2 is YNNKEL (reference sequence). The V and J ends lost 8 bases and 4 bases respectively, with 15 bases between them. The CDR3 contains 14 residues.

The V call is TRBV3-1 (or the pseudogene TRBV3-2), the J call TRBJ2-1, with D maybe TRBD1 (6 bases). Specimen: peripheral blood. The receptor was isolated from a human donor in a cohort sampled during active COVID-19. CDR3 sequence reads: CASVRTAEYNEQFF. The CDR3 nucleotides read TGTGCCAGCGTCAGGACAGCAGAATACAATGAGCAGTTCTTC.